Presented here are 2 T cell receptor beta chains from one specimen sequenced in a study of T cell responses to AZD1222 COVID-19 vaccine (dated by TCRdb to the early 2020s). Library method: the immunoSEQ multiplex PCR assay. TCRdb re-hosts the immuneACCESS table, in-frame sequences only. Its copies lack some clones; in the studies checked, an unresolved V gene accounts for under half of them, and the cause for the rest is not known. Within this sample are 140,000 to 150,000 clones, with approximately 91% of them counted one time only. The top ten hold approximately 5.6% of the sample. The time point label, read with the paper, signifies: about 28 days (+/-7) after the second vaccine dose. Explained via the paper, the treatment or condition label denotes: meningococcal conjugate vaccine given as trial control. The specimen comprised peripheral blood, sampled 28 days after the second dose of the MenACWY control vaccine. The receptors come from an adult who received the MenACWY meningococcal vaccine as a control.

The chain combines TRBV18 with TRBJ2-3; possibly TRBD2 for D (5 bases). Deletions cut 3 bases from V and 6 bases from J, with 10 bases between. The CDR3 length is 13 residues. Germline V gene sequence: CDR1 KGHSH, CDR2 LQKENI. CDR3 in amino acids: CASSPSGIDTQYF. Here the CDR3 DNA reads TGTGCCAGCTCACCGTCCGGGATTGATACGCAGTATTTT.

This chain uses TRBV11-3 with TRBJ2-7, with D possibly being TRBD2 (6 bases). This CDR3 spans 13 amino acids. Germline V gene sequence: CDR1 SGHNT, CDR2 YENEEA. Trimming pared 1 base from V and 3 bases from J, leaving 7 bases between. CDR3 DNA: TGTGCCAGCAGCTTAGTGGAGGGCTACGAGCAGTACTTC. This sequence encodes CASSLVEGYEQYF.